These 12 T cell receptor beta chains originate from one sample sequenced in a study of blood T cell repertoires in COVID-19. This table comes from immunoSEQ multiplex PCR, and its TCRdb copy is limited to in-frame clones, with some not included. The sample lists about 170,000 clones, around 78% occurring once. Material: PBMCs or T cells enriched from blood (not recorded which). The receptor set was obtained from a woman between 45 and 60 years old who had recovered from COVID-19.

V and J are TRBV4-1 and TRBJ2-2; possibly TRBD1 for D (5 bases). CDR3 length: 16 amino acids. Trimming shortened V by 2 bases and J by 4 bases, and 14 bases separated the two germline ends. CDR1 and CDR2 from the germline V gene are MGHRA and YSYEKL. CDR3 protein: CASSQPRAPSTGELFF. CDR3 nucleotides: TGCGCCAGCAGCCAACCCAGGGCCCCCAGCACCGGGGAGCTGTTTTTT.

The chain uses TRBV6-2 or TRBV6-3 and TRBJ2-7; maybe TRBD2 (5 bases). This CDR3 is built from 13 residues. The germline V and J ends were trimmed by 2 bases and 6 bases, with 11 bases remaining between them. Germline-derived CDR1 and CDR2 are MNHEY and SVGEGT. The CDR3 loop reads CASSYGRRGEQYV. The CDR3 nucleotides are TGTGCCAGCAGTTACGGGAGAAGAGGCGAGCAGTACGTC.

For this clone: Since the CDR3 does not end with the conserved phenylalanine or tryptophan, this likely comes from a read error. The DNA is omitted, as the CDR3 cannot be located on it reliably, and the CDR3 follows TCRdb's listing. The V gene is TRBV29-1, the J gene TRBJ1-2; TRBD1, as called in the table, went unchecked against the DNA. The CDR3 adds up to 10 amino acids, both ends counted. Germline lookup yields CDR1 SQVTM and CDR2 ANQGSEA. The CDR3 reads CSVEDVTEYV.

The chain recombines TRBV7-9 with TRBJ1-5; D is uncertain. V lost 7 bases to trimming and J lost 2 bases, with 6 bases between them. This CDR3 is 12 amino acids long. Germline lookup yields CDR1 SEHNR and CDR2 FQNEAQ (reference sequence). CDR3: CASNAGNQPQHF. DNA of the CDR3: TGTGCCAGCAACGCAGGCAATCAGCCCCAGCATTTT.

The rearrangement joins TRBV27 to TRBJ1-2, with D possibly being TRBD1 (6 bases). The CDR3 has 18 residues. Trimming took off 2 bases at V and 5 bases at J, with 24 bases between the two ends. Germline V gene lookup returns CDR1 MNHEY and CDR2 SMNVEV (reference sequence). This chain's CDR3 is CASSLRGTGHPTKYGYTF. CDR3 DNA sequence: TGTGCCAGCAGTTTAAGGGGGACGGGTCACCCAACCAAGTATGGCTACACCTTC.

The CDR3 region is CASTTGVGYTF. As DNA, the CDR3 is TGTGCCAGCACGACAGGGGTTGGCTACACCTTC. The rearrangement links TRBV28 to TRBJ1-2; TRBD1 matches 8 bases. The germline V gene encodes CDR1 MDHEN and CDR2 SYDVKM. The CDR3 contains 11 residues. V was pared by 7 bases and J by 7 bases, with 2 bases of the junction left unmatched.

The chain carries TRBV5-4 and TRBJ1-1, with TRBD1 matching 8 bases. The CDR3 has 13 amino acids. Trimming removed 4 bases from V and 8 bases from J; junction bases left unmatched: 7. Germline-derived CDR1 and CDR2 are SGHNT and YYREEE (reference sequence). DNA for the CDR3: TGTGCCAGCAGCAGGGACCGACAGGGGGAAGCTTTCTTT. Protein: CASSRDRQGEAFF.

This chain connects TRBV11-2 to TRBJ1-1; 7 bases match TRBD1. Trimming at V came to 3 bases and at J to 7 bases, leaving 5 bases not matched to a gene. The CDR3 runs to 13 residues. Germline CDR1 reads SGHAT; CDR2 reads FQNNGV. CDR3 amino acids: CASSLGQRFEAFF. The CDR3 bases are TGTGCCAGCAGCTTGGGACAGAGGTTTGAAGCTTTCTTT.

The chain recombines TRBV5-4 with TRBJ1-2, with a tentative D call TRBD1 (6 bases). The CDR3 has 14 amino acids. Germline values: CDR1 SGHNT, CDR2 YYREEE (reference sequence). The germline V and J ends were trimmed by 2 bases and 8 bases, with 16 bases remaining between them. The CDR3 DNA is TGTGCCAGCAGCTTCTATACAGGGACGAGGGGCTACACCTTC. It translates to CASSFYTGTRGYTF.

J is TRBJ1-2 and V is TRBV27; D is possibly TRBD1 (5 bases). Trimming took 0 bases from V and 0 from J, leaving 8 bases between them. The CDR3 length is 15 residues. CDR1 MNHEY and CDR2 SMNVEV come from the germline V gene (reference sequence). CDR3 sequence reads: CASSLSTGPNYGYTF. CDR3 nucleotides: TGTGCCAGCAGTTTATCAACAGGTCCTAACTATGGCTACACCTTC.

The chain uses TRBV2 and TRBJ2-3, with 11 bases lining up with TRBD1. The length of the CDR3 is 15 residues. V lost 7 bases and J lost 7; bases outside the gene matches: 10. Germline CDR1 is SNHLY and CDR2 is FYNNEI. The CDR3 bases are TGTGCCAGCACTCGGGGGACAGGGGGAAGAAATACGCAGTATTTT. This codes for CASTRGTGGRNTQYF.

V is TRBV5-5 and J is TRBJ2-1; 16 bases agree with TRBD2. This CDR3 comprises 17 residues. Germline assignment: CDR1 SGHKS and CDR2 YYEKEE (reference sequence). With 4 bases clipped from V and 7 bases from J, the junction kept 8 bases outside the gene matches. Here the CDR3 DNA reads TGTGCCAGCAGCCCGGGACTAGCGGGAGGGCGGGGAAATGAGCAGTTCTTC. Its protein is CASSPGLAGGRGNEQFF.